Below are 27 T cell receptor beta chains sequenced from a single sample in a study of shared clonotypes between healthy human individuals. Only in-frame clones appear in the TCRdb table, and some are missing; sequencing was by immunoSEQ multiplex PCR. The sample lists under 130,000 clones, 67% occurring once. Sequencing was performed on memory CD8+ T cells sorted from blood. Subset noted: CD45RO+ cells pooled with CCR7-negative TemRA cells. The source is a woman aged 25 to 39 in good health.

This clone has more than one count but fewer than ten. This chain connects TRBV7-7 to TRBJ2-5; unclear D gene. Germline V lookup: CDR1 SSHAT, CDR2 FNYEAQ (reference sequence). The CDR3 loop spans 13 amino acids. The V end was cut by 3 bases, the J end by 5 bases, with 10 bases between. In nucleotides, the CDR3 is TGTGCCAGCAGCTTTAGGTTAGAGGAGACCCAGTACTTC. The encoded protein is CASSFRLEETQYF.

This sequence joins TRBV5-6 and TRBJ2-7; 9 bases map to TRBD1. This CDR3 comprises 14 residues. Germline CDR1 and CDR2: SGHDT and YYEEEE. J lost 5 bases, V lost 3 bases, and 6 bases had no gene match. The CDR3 region is CASSWDREINEQYF. CDR3 coding DNA: TGTGCCAGCAGCTGGGACAGGGAGATCAACGAGCAGTACTTC. The full variable domain, its missing parts supplied by reference TRBV5-6 and TRBJ2-7, is DAGVTQSPTHLIKTRGQQVTLRCSPKSGHDTVSWYQQALGQGPQFIFQYYEEEERQRGNFPDRFSGHQFPNYSSELNVNALLLGDSALYLCASSWDREINEQYFGPGTRLTVT.

This clone has ten or more counts. This sequence joins TRBV4-2 and TRBJ2-1, with D possibly TRBD2 on 5 matching bases. Germline CDR1 and CDR2: LGHNA and YNFKEQ. V lost 1 base and J lost 0, with 7 bases in between. The CDR3 runs 15 residues. DNA of the CDR3: TGTGCCAGCAGCCAAGTTGGGAGCTCCTACAATGAGCAGTTCTTC. This encodes CASSQVGSSYNEQFF.

This clone was seen once. This chain uses TRBV5-6 with TRBJ2-2; D is perhaps TRBD1 (5 bases). This CDR3 has 14 residues. The V gene lost 4 bases and the J gene lost 4 bases, with 11 bases spanning the gap. Looked up from germline, CDR1 is SGHDT and CDR2 is YYEEEE. The CDR3 DNA reads TGTGCCAGCAGCGCCAGGACAAGCACCGGGGAGCTGTTTTTT. It codes for CASSARTSTGELFF.

This chain links TRBV5-1 with TRBJ2-1; TRBD1 is a possible D gene (5 bases). The V gene's germline CDR1 is SGHRS and CDR2 YFSETQ. V was clipped by 1 base and J by 0 bases, with 14 bases between them. The length of the CDR3 is 17 residues. CDR3 in amino acids: CASSLTWGLSSYNEQFF. CDR3 DNA: TGCGCCAGCAGCTTGACCTGGGGCCTAAGCTCCTACAATGAGCAGTTCTTC.

This chain uses TRBV2 with TRBJ1-5; D remains ambiguous. Germline CDR1 is SNHLY and CDR2 is FYNNEI. Trimming took 7 bases from V and 1 from J, leaving 11 bases between them. The CDR3 has 14 amino acids. The DNA for the CDR3 is TGTGCCAGCACCAGAAGGCAGAGCAATCAGCCCCAGCATTTT. Translated: CASTRRQSNQPQHF. Looking up the rest from reference TRBV2 and TRBJ1-5 gives the full variable domain: EPEVTQTPSHQVTQMGQEVILRCVPISNHLYFYWYRQILGQKVEFLVSFYNNEISEKSEIFDDQFSVERPDGSNFTLKIRSTKLEDSAMYFCASTRRQSNQPQHFGDGTRLSIL.

The chain couples TRBV5-8 to TRBJ2-1; possibly TRBD1 or TRBD2 for D (5 bases each). The V end lost 0 bases, the J end lost 12 bases, and 16 bases lay between the germline ends. Germline-derived CDR1 and CDR2 are SGHTS and YDEGEE. There are 14 residues in the CDR3. CDR3 region: CASSLDRDPRGQFF. The CDR3 nucleotides are TGTGCCAGCAGCTTGGATCGGGACCCCAGAGGGCAGTTCTTC.

This clone was observed a single time. This chain uses TRBV11-2 with TRBJ2-7; weak D call: TRBD2 (5 bases). The ends were cut back, 1 base at V and 7 bases at J, with 5 bases in the middle. The CDR3 is 11 residues long. Looked up from germline, CDR1 is SGHAT and CDR2 is FQNNGV. CDR3 in amino acids: CASSLAGEQYF. DNA of the CDR3: TGTGCCAGCAGCTTAGCGGGAGAGCAGTACTTC.

This clone appeared once. The J gene is TRBJ2-1, the V gene TRBV6-4, with TRBD2 matching over 7 bases. Looked up from germline, CDR1 is MRHNA and CDR2 is SNTAGT. CDR3 size: 15 residues. J gave up 4 bases and V 5 bases, and 8 bases lay outside the gene matches. The CDR3 is CASSIGEGQYNEQFF. In DNA, the CDR3 is TGTGCCAGCAGTATAGGGGAGGGCCAGTACAATGAGCAGTTCTTC.

This clone was counted between two and nine times. This chain uses TRBV13 with TRBJ1-1; maybe TRBD1 (6 bases). Trimming removed 6 bases at V and 4 bases at J, with 9 bases between. In germline, CDR1 is PRHDT, CDR2 FYEKMQ (reference sequence). The CDR3 contains 12 residues. The CDR3 region is CASRSGVTEAFF. The CDR3 nucleotides read TGTGCCAGCAGATCAGGGGTCACTGAAGCTTTCTTT.

J is TRBJ2-7 and V is TRBV9; D possibly corresponds to TRBD2 (6 bases). V gave up 0 bases and J gave up 3 bases, with 10 bases separating them. Per germline, CDR1 SGDLS and CDR2 YYNGEE. The CDR3 loop spans 14 amino acids. The CDR3: CASSVATGVYEQYF. DNA for the CDR3: TGTGCCAGCAGCGTAGCCACGGGAGTCTACGAGCAGTACTTC.

CDR3 region: CASSLTLVNTGELFF. The DNA of the CDR3 is TGTGCCAGCAGCCTGACGCTAGTGAACACCGGGGAGCTGTTTTTT. The chain is built from TRBV28 and TRBJ2-2; D uncertain. The V and J ends lost 6 bases and 1 base respectively, with 12 bases between them. The CDR3 extends over 15 amino acids. Germline loops: CDR1 MDHEN, CDR2 SYDVKM.

In its sample, this clone was seen many times. The chain is built from TRBV6-1 and TRBJ1-5; the match to TRBD1 covers 7 bases. CDR1 is MNHNS and CDR2 is SASEGT in the germline V gene. V lost 7 bases and J lost 4; bases outside the gene matches: 7. The CDR3 is 14 amino acids. CDR3 loop: CASKGDSPNQPQHF. The CDR3 DNA is TGTGCCAGCAAAGGGGACAGTCCAAATCAGCCCCAGCATTTT.

CDR3 bases: TGTGCCAGCAGTGTAGGGAGACAAGAGACCCAGTACTTC. Its translation: CASSVGRQETQYF. The chain uses TRBV25-1 and TRBJ2-5; tentative D call: TRBD2 (5 bases). This CDR3 is 13 amino acids long. Germline CDR1 MGHDK, CDR2 SYGVNS. With 4 bases removed from V and 2 bases from J, the gap between germline ends came to 8 bases.

This rearrangement joins TRBV6-1 to TRBJ2-5, with D possibly being TRBD1 or TRBD2 (6 bases each). This CDR3 has 16 residues. The V gene lost 3 bases and the J gene lost 1 base, with 15 bases spanning the gap. Per the germline V gene, CDR1 is MNHNS and CDR2 is SASEGT. CDR3 DNA sequence: TGTGCCAGCAGTGAGATACTTGGGGGGCCCCAAGAGACCCAGTACTTC. This encodes CASSEILGGPQETQYF.

This clone appeared a few times. The chain has TRBV6-5 and TRBJ1-4, with D unresolved. Trimming took off 6 bases at V and 6 bases at J, with 14 bases between the two ends. The CDR3 length is 14 residues. CDR1 MNHEY and CDR2 SVGAGI come from the germline V gene. The CDR3 DNA reads TGTGCCAGCAGCCCCGGGAGGGCGGATGAAAAACTGTTTTTT. It yields the protein CASSPGRADEKLFF.

The rearrangement joins TRBV19 to TRBJ2-7, with 9 bases matching TRBD2. After removal of 5 bases from V and 4 bases from J, the junction contained 6 bases not matched to a gene. The CDR3 is made up of 14 amino acids. Germline loops: CDR1 LNHDA, CDR2 SQIVND (reference sequence). The CDR3 spells CASSLLAGTYEQYF. The CDR3 region has the DNA TGTGCCAGTAGTCTTCTAGCGGGAACTTACGAGCAGTACTTC.

The chain combines TRBV14 with TRBJ2-3; no clear D gene. V shed 6 bases and J shed 2 bases, with 15 bases lying between them. Germline loops: CDR1 SGHDN, CDR2 FVKESK. The CDR3 runs to 15 residues. CDR3 in amino acids: CASRPPESSTDTQYF. The CDR3 DNA sequence: TGTGCCAGCAGACCACCGGAGTCTTCCACAGATACGCAGTATTTT.

This clone was seen just once. The rearrangement uses TRBV27 and TRBJ2-1; TRBD2 matches at 10 bases. Germline loops: CDR1 MNHEY, CDR2 SMNVEV (reference sequence). This CDR3 region has 16 residues. V shed 4 bases, J shed 4 bases, and the junction held 7 bases outside the gene matches. CDR3 in DNA: TGTGCCAGCAGTTCCGCCGGGACTAGCGAGTACAATGAGCAGTTCTTC. It codes for CASSSAGTSEYNEQFF.

This clone was counted between two and nine times. This sequence joins TRBV18 and TRBJ1-5; D remains unclear. CDR3 length equals 13 residues. Between the trimmed V and J ends, which lost 2 bases and 4 bases, there was a span of 6 bases. Per germline, CDR1 KGHSH and CDR2 LQKENI. The CDR3: CASSPGRNQPQHF. As DNA, the CDR3 is TGTGCCAGCTCACCAGGGAGGAATCAGCCCCAGCATTTT.

The chain carries TRBV18 and TRBJ2-1; TRBD2 matches at 7 bases. The V and J ends lost 4 bases and 0 bases, in that order; junction bases with no gene match: 3. CDR1 and CDR2 from the germline V gene are KGHSH and LQKENI. This CDR3 contains 15 residues. CDR3 coding DNA: TGTGCCAGCTCACGAGGCGGGAGCTCCTACAATGAGCAGTTCTTC. Protein sequence: CASSRGGSSYNEQFF.

V usage is TRBV5-1 and J usage is TRBJ2-7; TRBD1 matches 7 bases. Germline lookup yields CDR1 SGHRS and CDR2 YFSETQ. The CDR3 contains 17 residues. Losses at the gene ends were 1 base for V and 1 base for J; bases not matched to a gene: 11. CDR3 in amino acids: CASSLLSSGTVSYEQYF. For the CDR3, the DNA is TGCGCCAGCAGCTTGCTATCCTCCGGGACAGTTTCCTACGAGCAGTACTTC.

This clone was seen many times. The chain links TRBV6-4 to TRBJ2-1; 11 nucleotides line up with TRBD2. With V trimmed by 3 bases and J by 2 bases, 0 bases remained unmatched. Germline values: CDR1 MRHNA, CDR2 SNTAGT. The CDR3 spans 15 residues. The CDR3 nucleotides are TGTGCCAGCAGTGAGACTAGCGGGACCTACAATGAGCAGTTCTTC. Amino acid sequence: CASSETSGTYNEQFF.

The CDR3 is CASSLIGSGGEAFF. CDR3 nucleotides: TGTGCCAGCAGCTTGATTGGCAGTGGTGGTGAAGCTTTCTTT. The chain carries TRBV5-4 and TRBJ1-1; D gene unclear. Germline CDR1 is SGHNT and CDR2 is YYREEE (reference sequence). This CDR3 spans 14 amino acids. Trimming removed 1 base from V and 7 bases from J, with 14 bases in between.

In its sample, this clone was seen a few times. The chain uses TRBV5-1 and TRBJ1-5; D not resolved. The CDR3 loop spans 13 amino acids. With 1 base removed from V and 6 bases from J, the gap between germline ends came to 8 bases. Germline V lookup: CDR1 SGHRS, CDR2 YFSETQ. CDR3 region: CASSLRGSQPQHF. The DNA of the CDR3 is TGCGCCAGCAGCTTGAGAGGGAGTCAGCCCCAGCATTTT.

This clone appeared a single time. The rearrangement links TRBV4-1 to TRBJ1-1; D not certain. The CDR3 length is 14 residues. In germline, CDR1 is MGHRA, CDR2 YSYEKL. Trimming took off 1 base at V and 1 base at J, with 7 bases between the two ends. CDR3 nucleotide sequence: TGCGCCAGCAGCCAAGGTCCTCGGAACACTGAAGCTTTCTTT. This translates into CASSQGPRNTEAFF.

The rearrangement links TRBV5-1 to TRBJ1-1; possibly TRBD1 for D (5 bases). V lost 0 bases to trimming and J lost 4 bases, with 22 bases between them. The CDR3 sequence is 18 residues long. Looked up from germline, CDR1 is SGHRS and CDR2 is YFSETQ. Written as DNA, the CDR3 is TGCGCCAGCAGCTTGGAATTCGGGCAGGGCGAGGTGGGCACTGAAGCTTTCTTT. It translates to CASSLEFGQGEVGTEAFF.